The clone carrying this T cell receptor (beta chain) was observed a few times. Its specificity is unknown. The sequenced fragment ends 3 residues before the CDR3 boundary, so the rest is inferred from the germline J gene. The source of the sample is a study of T cell clonality in common variable immunodeficiency. General observations from the study: Compared with controls, CVID subjects had fewer shared TCRbeta clones. Common variable immunodeficiency TCR beta sequences reportedly had fewer deletions and N-nucleotide insertions.

Germline CDR1 reads SGHVS; CDR2 reads FNYEAQ. This CDR3 has 16 residues. Trimming removed 1 base at V and 4 bases at J, with 15 bases between. Each donor provided about 4.5 to 9 ml of heparinized whole blood. Some clones are missing from TCRdb's copy, which holds only in-frame ones; the method was immunoSEQ multiplex PCR. Singletons are absent from the sample, which has around 3,600 clones. This sequence was found in a human donor with common variable immunodeficiency. This chain uses TRBV7-6 with TRBJ2-3; D call uncertain. Sequencing input: peripheral blood mononuclear cells. The covered CDR3 bases are TGTGCCAGCAGCTTAGAGTTGTCACTACCCGCAGATACG. Translated, it gives CASSLELSLPADT. The full CDR3 sequence reads CASSLELSLPADTQYF. Full variable domain (outside the CDR3, taken from reference TRBV7-6 and TRBJ2-3): GAGVSQSPRYKVTKRGQDVALRCDPISGHVSLYWYRQALGQGPEFLTYFNYEAQQDKSGLPNDRFSAERPEGSISTLTIQRTEQRDSAMYRCASSLELSLPADTQYFGPGTRLTVL.